What follows is one T cell receptor (beta chain) and its context. The V gene lost 7 bases and the J gene lost 2 bases, with 11 bases spanning the gap. The CDR3 runs to 13 residues. The germline V gene encodes CDR1 SNHLY and CDR2 FYNNEI. This sample was taken from a study of T cell responses to AZD1222 COVID-19 vaccine. Profiled with immunoSEQ multiplex PCR; TCRdb holds only in-frame clones, not every one. Here the sample spans approximately 64,000 clones, 65% to 85% being singletons. The TCR originated in an adult in good health. This specimen consisted of peripheral blood, obtained on day 0 of AZD1222 vaccination. The chain employs TRBV2 and TRBJ1-1; tentatively, D is TRBD1 (5 bases). The CDR3 DNA is TGTGCCAGCAATTCTCAGGGTAACACTGAAGCTTTCTTT. Encoded protein: CASNSQGNTEAFF.